The rows below give T cell receptor beta chains drawn from one sample of a study of blood T cell repertoires in COVID-19. Here immunoSEQ multiplex PCR was the method, and the copy in TCRdb shows in-frame clones only, minus some. Of under 200,000 clones in the sample, 80% were seen once. Sequenced material: PBMCs or T cells enriched from blood (not recorded which). The receptors derive from a woman aged 55-69 years who had recovered from COVID-19. Each CDR3 is given with its conserved first and last residue. The D gene is left open where the match is weak. Expanded clones get a size class; other rows say once, few or many, or leave the size out.

v_call	j_call	d_call	clone_size	cdr3_aa	cdr3_nt
TRBV18	TRBJ2-1	-	-	CASSPWGRDGEQFF	TGTGCCAGCTCACCGTGGGGGCGCGACGGTGAGCAGTTCTTC
TRBV12-3/TRBV12-4	TRBJ2-5	-	-	CASSLQRVETQYF	TGTGCCAGCAGTTTACAGAGGGTCGAGACCCAGTACTTC
TRBV12-3/TRBV12-4	TRBJ1-1	TRBD1	-	CASSLGTAEAFF	TGTGCCAGCAGTCTCGGGACAGCTGAAGCTTTCTTT
TRBV28	TRBJ2-7	-	-	CASSPPGAYEQYF	TGTGCCAGCAGTCCCCCGGGAGCTTACGAGCAGTACTTC
TRBV24-1	TRBJ1-4	-	-	CATRSSANEKLFF	TGTGCCACCCGGTCTTCGGCTAATGAAAAACTGTTTTTT
TRBV6-5	TRBJ2-7	TRBD1	-	CASSPGTGGTYEQYF	TGTGCCAGCAGCCCCGGGACAGGGGGCACTTACGAGCAGTACTTC
TRBV27	TRBJ1-1	-	once	CASSLDAGGNTEAFF	TGTGCCAGCAGTTTAGACGCAGGAGGGAACACTGAAGCTTTCTTT
TRBV11-3	TRBJ2-5	-	-	CASSLGERQGQETQYF	TGTGCCAGCAGCTTAGGAGAGCGTCAGGGCCAAGAGACCCAGTACTTC
TRBV18	TRBJ1-4	-	few	CASSPPGGATNEKLFF	TGTGCCAGCTCACCACCGGGAGGTGCAACTAATGAAAAACTGTTTTTT
TRBV24-1	TRBJ2-3	-	once	CATSENFPPRDTQYF	TGTGCCACCAGTGAAAACTTTCCCCCGCGGGATACGCAGTATTTT
TRBV7-8	TRBJ2-7	-	few	CASSLAHSGGSGEQYF	TGTGCCAGCAGCTTAGCGCATAGCGGAGGATCGGGGGAGCAGTACTTC
TRBV3-1/TRBV3-2	TRBJ1-2	TRBD1	-	CASSPRDRGRIGYGYTF	TGTGCCAGCAGCCCCCGGGACAGGGGGCGCATTGGCTATGGCTACACCTTC
TRBV2	TRBJ1-3	-	-	CASTTGSGNTIYF	TGTGCCAGCACCACGGGGTCTGGAAACACCATATATTTT
TRBV5-4	TRBJ2-1	TRBD2	-	CASSLALAGGSFDNEQFF	TGTGCCAGCAGCTTGGCACTAGCGGGGGGCAGCTTCGACAATGAGCAGTTCTTC
TRBV9	TRBJ1-2	TRBD1	-	CASSRWGQGDYGYTF	TGTGCCAGCAGTCGCTGGGGACAGGGGGACTATGGCTACACCTTC
TRBV25-1	TRBJ1-1	-	-	CASSKTSQNTEAFF	TGTGCCAGCAGTAAGACATCCCAGAACACTGAAGCTTTCTTT
TRBV3-1/TRBV3-2	TRBJ2-3	TRBD2	-	CASSQRLAGERDTQYF	TGTGCCAGCAGCCAGAGACTAGCGGGGGAGCGGGATACGCAGTATTTT
TRBV30	TRBJ1-6	TRBD1	-	CAWSPLRGDRGFSPLHF	TGTGCCTGGAGTCCCCTCCGGGGGGACAGGGGCTTTTCACCCCTCCACTTT
TRBV11-2	TRBJ2-7	-	-	CASSLGQGLYEQYF	TGTGCCAGCAGCTTAGGGCAGGGGCTTTACGAGCAGTACTTC
TRBV12-3/TRBV12-4	TRBJ2-7	-	once	CASSLGGDEQYF	TGTGCCAGCAGTTTAGGGGGGGACGAGCAGTACTTC
TRBV24-1	TRBJ2-2	TRBD1	-	CATSLTGSTGELFF	TGTGCCACCAGCCTGACAGGGTCCACCGGGGAGCTGTTTTTT
TRBV7-6	TRBJ2-3	-	-	CASSTTGLSTDTQYF	TGTGCCAGCAGCACCACAGGGCTTAGCACAGATACGCAGTATTTT
TRBV2	TRBJ2-5	TRBD1	-	CASSGGGPSETQYF	TGTGCCAGCAGTGGAGGGGGCCCCTCCGAGACCCAGTACTTC
TRBV9	TRBJ1-3	-	-	CASSVGLGDRGNTIYF	TGTGCCAGCAGCGTAGGTCTCGGGGATCGAGGAAACACCATATATTTT
TRBV18	TRBJ1-5	-	-	CASSPGQNQPQHF	TGTGCCAGCTCACCGGGGCAAAATCAGCCCCAGCATTTT
TRBV7-2	TRBJ2-5	-	-	CASSFYSQETQYF	TGTGCCAGCAGCTTTTACAGCCAAGAGACCCAGTACTTC
TRBV5-4	TRBJ1-1	TRBD1	few	CASSLGSRQGNTEAFF	TGTGCCAGCAGCTTGGGCAGCCGACAGGGGAACACTGAAGCTTTCTTT
TRBV28	TRBJ1-2	-	-	CASGGAGAGYGYTF	TGTGCCAGCGGGGGCGCAGGGGCCGGCTATGGCTACACCTTC
TRBV27	TRBJ2-7	TRBD1	-	CASSYDRGSYEQYF	TGTGCCAGCAGTTACGACAGGGGATCCTACGAGCAGTACTTC
TRBV5-1	TRBJ1-1	TRBD1	-	CASSLDRGKTEAFF	TGCGCCAGCAGCTTGGACAGGGGGAAAACTGAAGCTTTCTTT
TRBV7-8	TRBJ1-3	-	-	CASSPQWGLNSGNTIYF	TGTGCCAGCAGCCCGCAATGGGGACTGAACTCTGGAAACACCATATATTTT
TRBV5-1	TRBJ2-7	-	few	CASSPIDYEQYF	TGCGCCAGCAGCCCGATAGACTACGAGCAGTACTTC
TRBV5-1	TRBJ1-1	TRBD1	-	CASSLGQGTNTEAFF	TGCGCCAGCAGCCTGGGACAGGGAACGAACACTGAAGCTTTCTTT
TRBV11-2	TRBJ1-2	-	-	CASSSASGTFIYGYTF	TGTGCCAGCAGCTCCGCCTCCGGGACATTTATCTATGGCTACACCTTC
TRBV7-3	TRBJ2-5	TRBD2	-	CASSLTGAGGQETQYF	TGTGCCAGCAGCTTAACAGGCGCGGGGGGGCAAGAGACCCAGTACTTC
TRBV19	TRBJ2-3	-	-	CASSIGRELGDTQYF	TGTGCCAGTAGTATAGGACGGGAGCTGGGAGATACGCAGTATTTT
TRBV27	TRBJ2-7	TRBD2	-	CASSLSSGGAYEQYF	TGTGCCAGCAGTTTGTCTAGCGGGGGTGCCTACGAGCAGTACTTC
TRBV5-4	TRBJ2-3	TRBD1	-	CASTHPGQGPDTQYF	TGTGCCAGCACCCACCCGGGACAGGGCCCAGATACGCAGTATTTT
TRBV7-8	TRBJ2-5	-	once	CASSLVGRLETQYF	TGTGCCAGCAGCTTAGTTGGGCGTTTAGAGACCCAGTACTTC
TRBV12-3/TRBV12-4	TRBJ2-7	TRBD1	-	CASSPTGFEQYF	TGTGCCAGCAGTCCGACAGGGTTCGAGCAGTACTTC
TRBV29-1	TRBJ1-3	-	-	CSVGEGVGGNTIYF	TGCAGCGTTGGGGAAGGGGTGGGCGGAAACACCATATATTTT
TRBV12-3/TRBV12-4	TRBJ1-1	-	few	CASSFGGSTEAFF	TGTGCCAGCAGTTTCGGGGGGAGCACTGAAGCTTTCTTT
TRBV19	TRBJ2-7	-	-	CASSIAVQSGEQYF	TGTGCCAGTAGTATAGCCGTACAGTCGGGGGAGCAGTACTTC
TRBV28	TRBJ1-2	-	-	CASSFWGGGYTF	TGTGCCAGCAGTTTCTGGGGGGGCGGCTACACCTTC
TRBV19	TRBJ2-5	-	-	CASSINRSGNRETQYF	TGTGCCAGTAGTATTAATCGGTCAGGGAACCGAGAGACCCAGTACTTC
TRBV5-1	TRBJ1-4	-	-	CASSLEHGDEKLFF	TGCGCCAGCAGCTTGGAGCACGGGGATGAAAAACTGTTTTTT
TRBV9	TRBJ1-6	TRBD1	-	CASSQSGGELDNSPLHF	TGTGCCAGCAGCCAATCAGGGGGCGAGCTGGATAATTCACCCCTCCACTTT
TRBV30	TRBJ2-3	-	-	CAWSLWGGARTDTQYF	TGTGCCTGGAGCCTCTGGGGGGGGGCCAGGACAGATACGCAGTATTTT
TRBV7-8	TRBJ2-7	TRBD1	-	CASSLGQGVFYEQYF	TGTGCCAGCAGCTTGGGACAGGGGGTATTCTACGAGCAGTACTTC
TRBV29-1	TRBJ1-1	-	-	CSVSGKNTEAFF	TGCAGCGTCTCAGGGAAGAACACTGAAGCTTTCTTT
TRBV5-4	TRBJ1-1	-	-	CASSPRGYTEAFF	TGTGCCAGCAGCCCTCGAGGGTACACTGAAGCTTTCTTT
TRBV29-1	TRBJ1-1	TRBD1	-	CSVVTGVEAFF	TGCAGCGTCGTTACAGGGGTAGAAGCTTTCTTT